The 14 T cell receptor beta chains reported below all come from one sample, sequenced in a study of blood T cell repertoires in COVID-19. The repertoire was sequenced with immunoSEQ multiplex PCR; TCRdb's copy has only in-frame clones and lacks some. This sample has about 120,000 clones, with around four fifths found just once. Source material: peripheral blood. All receptors derive from a young man with acute or convalescent COVID-19.

The gene calls are TRBV18 and TRBJ2-1; 10 nucleotides match TRBD1. Germline CDR1 reads KGHSH; CDR2 reads LQKENI. This CDR3 has 14 residues. V lost 3 bases and J lost 6; bases outside the gene matches: 2. Written as DNA, the CDR3 is TGTGCCAGCTCACCTCGGACAGGGGGCAATGAGCAGTTCTTC. This encodes CASSPRTGGNEQFF.

The CDR3 sequence: CASSFETGYNSPLHF. DNA for the CDR3: TGTGCCAGCAGCTTCGAGACAGGGTATAATTCACCCCTCCACTTT. The rearrangement joins TRBV11-2 to TRBJ1-6; TRBD1 agrees at 7 bases. Germline V gene sequence: CDR1 SGHAT, CDR2 FQNNGV. CDR3 length: 15 amino acids. With V trimmed by 3 bases and J by 4 bases, 3 bases remained unmatched.

V and J are TRBV27 and TRBJ1-4; D call uncertain. Germline loops: CDR1 MNHEY, CDR2 SMNVEV (reference sequence). With 2 bases removed from V and 8 bases from J, the gap between germline ends came to 12 bases. This CDR3 has 14 residues. In DNA, the CDR3 is TGTGCCAGCAGTTTAGCCAGGAATGACGAAAAACTGTTTTTT. Amino acid sequence: CASSLARNDEKLFF. The full variable domain, completed using reference TRBV27 and TRBJ1-4, is EAQVTQNPRYLITVTGKKLTVTCSQNMNHEYMSWYRQDPGLGLRQIYYSMNVEVTDKGDVPEGYKVSRKEKRNFPLILESPSPNQTSLYFCASSLARNDEKLFFGSGTQLSVL.

This clone was seen a single time. The chain recombines TRBV7-6 with TRBJ2-1, with D tentatively TRBD2 (7 bases). This CDR3 contains 20 residues. The V end lost 0 bases, the J end lost 7 bases, and 28 bases lay between the germline ends. Germline V gives CDR1 SGHVS, CDR2 FNYEAQ. CDR3 region: CASSLAFPIMGAGVSNEQFF. The CDR3 DNA reads TGTGCCAGCAGCTTAGCGTTCCCGATTATGGGGGCGGGAGTGTCGAATGAGCAGTTCTTC.

This rearrangement joins TRBV30 to TRBJ1-4, with TRBD1 identical over 7 bases. The CDR3 contains 13 residues. Germline-derived CDR1 and CDR2 are GTSNPN and SVGIG (reference sequence). Germline trimming cut 2 bases from V and 8 bases from J; bases unmatched to any gene: 5. CDR3 in amino acids: CAWSQEGGEKLFF. Written as DNA, the CDR3 is TGTGCCTGGAGTCAGGAAGGGGGCGAAAAACTGTTTTTT.

The chain combines TRBV19 with TRBJ2-3; D ambiguous. The CDR3 has 14 residues. The V and J ends lost 3 bases and 0 bases respectively, with 7 bases between them. In germline, CDR1 is LNHDA, CDR2 SQIVND (reference sequence). Here the CDR3 reads CASSISRSTDTQYF. The CDR3 DNA is TGTGCCAGTAGTATTAGTCGGAGCACAGATACGCAGTATTTT.

This chain connects TRBV6-2 or TRBV6-3 to TRBJ2-6; D is possibly TRBD1 (5 bases). The CDR3 totals 15 residues. Trimming took off 4 bases at V and 2 bases at J, with 9 bases between the two ends. Germline CDR1 MNHEY, CDR2 SVGEGT. Here the CDR3 DNA reads TGTGCCAGCAGTTCGCCCAGGGCTGGGGCCAACGTCCTGACTTTC. Translating it yields CASSSPRAGANVLTF.

There are a few counts of this clone. The rearrangement joins TRBV4-1 to TRBJ1-6; the D gene is possibly TRBD1 (5 bases). The CDR3 covers 17 residues. Germline lookup yields CDR1 MGHRA and CDR2 YSYEKL. V gave up 4 bases and J gave up 9 bases, with 22 bases separating them. The CDR3 region is CASSPMSGVGTGSPLHF. The CDR3, as DNA: TGCGCCAGCAGCCCCATGTCGGGGGTGGGGACTGGTTCACCCCTCCACTTT.

The chain has TRBV2 and TRBJ1-1; D remains ambiguous. This CDR3 comprises 12 residues. The germline V gene has CDR1 SNHLY and CDR2 FYNNEI. V was trimmed by 5 bases and J by 4 bases, leaving 8 bases between them. The CDR3 sequence is CASSSFPTEAFF. Here the CDR3 DNA reads TGTGCCAGCAGTTCGTTCCCCACTGAAGCTTTCTTT.

This chain links TRBV14 with TRBJ1-1; D gene unclear. The CDR3 consists of 14 residues. The germline V gene has CDR1 SGHDN and CDR2 FVKESK. V shed 5 bases and J shed 5 bases, with 15 bases lying between them. The CDR3 bases are TGTGCCAGCAGCTCCCTTCCCGCGGGTACTGAAGCTTTCTTT. Protein: CASSSLPAGTEAFF.

The V and J genes are TRBV27 and TRBJ2-1; perhaps TRBD2 as D (5 bases). V shed 5 bases and J shed 1 base, with 9 bases lying between them. CDR3 size: 14 residues. The germline CDR1 and CDR2 sequences are MNHEY and SMNVEV (reference sequence). Written as DNA, the CDR3 is TGTGCCAGCAGTACGGGCGGGTCCTACAATGAGCAGTTCTTC. This encodes CASSTGGSYNEQFF.

The chain uses TRBV7-3 and TRBJ1-2, with 10 bases matching TRBD1. This CDR3 comprises 14 residues. V trimming: 5 bases; J trimming: 6 bases; junction bases outside the gene matches: 6. Germline values: CDR1 SGHTA, CDR2 FQGTGA. CDR3 in amino acids: CASSPDRGGHGYTF. CDR3 DNA sequence: TGTGCCAGCAGCCCGGACAGGGGGGGCCATGGCTACACCTTC.

The CDR3 DNA reads as TGTGCCAGCAGCCTTACGACAGGGATGGGCAATCAGCCCCAGCATTTT. This translates into CASSLTTGMGNQPQHF. This chain connects TRBV11-2 to TRBJ1-5; TRBD1 aligns across 7 bases. Germline loops: CDR1 SGHAT, CDR2 FQNNGV. The CDR3 runs 16 residues. J was trimmed by 2 bases and V by 5 bases; bases with no gene match: 9.

The chain joins TRBV7-6 to TRBJ2-2; 14 bases map to TRBD2. Trimming at V came to 5 bases and at J to 3 bases, leaving 8 bases not matched to a gene. Germline V gene sequence: CDR1 SGHVS, CDR2 FNYEAQ. The CDR3 runs 18 residues. In DNA form, the CDR3 reads TGTGCCAGCAGCCTTATCCTGGGACTAGCGGGGGACACCGGGGAGCTGTTTTTT. It specifies CASSLILGLAGDTGELFF.